Listed below are T cell receptor beta chains from one sample, sequenced in a study of T cell responses to AZD1222 COVID-19 vaccine. Measured with immunoSEQ multiplex PCR; TCRdb has only the in-frame clones, and not every one. The table shows about 120,000 clones, with approximately 90% occurring only once. The sample consisted of peripheral blood, taken on day 0 of AZD1222 vaccination. The origin of the receptors is an adult in good health. The CDR3 runs from the conserved cysteine through the conserved F or W. D genes are given only for firm matches. Expanded clones are given a class, and other clones once, few, many or no size at all.

clone_size	d_call	v_call	j_call	cdr3_nt	cdr3_aa
NA	NA	TRBV4-3	TRBJ1-1	TGCGCCAGCAGCCAAGACCCCAGGACGGGCGATGGAGCTTTCTTT	CASSQDPRTGDGAFF
NA	NA	TRBV2	TRBJ2-4	TGTGCCAGCACCCCCAAGGGCAAAAACATTCAGTACTTC	CASTPKGKNIQYF
once	NA	TRBV2	TRBJ1-2	TGTGCCAGCAGCGAAACCTTCCCTAGGGGCTACACCTTC	CASSETFPRGYTF
NA	TRBD2	TRBV29-1	TRBJ2-1	TGCAGCGTTGAAACAGGGCTAGCGGGGGGTTACAATGAGCAGTTCTTC	CSVETGLAGGYNEQFF
NA	TRBD1	TRBV4-3	TRBJ2-2	TGCGCCAGCAGCCAAGTTGGACAGGTCACCGGGGAGCTGTTTTTT	CASSQVGQVTGELFF
NA	NA	TRBV10-3	TRBJ2-1	TGTGCCACCCAAACTGACTCCTACAATGAGCAGTTCTTC	CATQTDSYNEQFF
NA	NA	TRBV4-3	TRBJ1-1	TGCGCCAGCAGCCAATCGGGGGGTCGGAACACTGAAGCTTTCTTT	CASSQSGGRNTEAFF
NA	NA	TRBV27	TRBJ2-4	TGTGCCAGCAGTTCTCTTGGGACAGCCAAAAACATTCAGTACTTC	CASSSLGTAKNIQYF
few	NA	TRBV6-2/TRBV6-3	TRBJ1-1	TGTGCCAGCAGTACGCGCTTTCCACTTGAAGCTTTCTTT	CASSTRFPLEAFF
NA	TRBD1	TRBV7-8	TRBJ2-7	TGTGCCAGCAGCTCCAGGACAGGGCAGTCCTACGAGCAGTACTTC	CASSSRTGQSYEQYF
NA	TRBD2	TRBV7-6	TRBJ2-7	TGTGCCAGCAGCTTAGGCGTTTTGGGACTAGCCAATGACGAGCAGTACTTC	CASSLGVLGLANDEQYF
NA	TRBD1	TRBV28	TRBJ2-6	TGTGCCAGCAGGTTGACAGGGGGCTCTGGGGCCAACGTCCTGACTTTC	CASRLTGGSGANVLTF
NA	NA	TRBV20-1	TRBJ2-5	TGCAGTGCTAGAGAACAGGAGACCCAGTACTTC	CSAREQETQYF
once	TRBD1	TRBV6-1	TRBJ1-5	TGTGCCAGCAGTGAGCCCACAGGGGGAAGTCAGCCCCAGCATTTT	CASSEPTGGSQPQHF
NA	TRBD1	TRBV24-1	TRBJ1-2	TGTGCCACCAGTGATGGCTGGACAGGGGGCCCCGGTGGCTACACCTTC	CATSDGWTGGPGGYTF
NA	NA	TRBV2	TRBJ1-5	TGTGCCAGCAGAAACAGGGCGAATCAGCCCCAGCATTTT	CASRNRANQPQHF
NA	NA	TRBV4-1	TRBJ2-3	TGCGCCAGCAGCCCCGGGCGGCGAGGGGTAAGCACAGATACGCAGTATTTT	CASSPGRRGVSTDTQYF
NA	NA	TRBV5-1	TRBJ1-5	TGCGCCAGCAGCTTGGAAGGGCCCAATCAGCCCCAGCATTTT	CASSLEGPNQPQHF
NA	NA	TRBV5-5	TRBJ2-7	TGTGCCAGCAGCTTAGAGGGAAGGCCTTTCTACGAGCAGTACTTC	CASSLEGRPFYEQYF
NA	NA	TRBV19	TRBJ1-1	TGTGCCAGTAGTATCGCGGGGCTCCCTTGGGGGAACACTGAAGCTTTCTTT	CASSIAGLPWGNTEAFF
NA	NA	TRBV11-2	TRBJ1-3	TGTGCCAGCAGCATCAGACAGGCCGACTCTGGAAACACCATATATTTT	CASSIRQADSGNTIYF
NA	NA	TRBV7-8	TRBJ1-3	TGTGCCAGCAGCTTAAGTGTCTCTGGAAACACCATATATTTT	CASSLSVSGNTIYF
NA	NA	TRBV2	TRBJ2-7	TGTGCCAGCAGTGAAGCGCTTTGGAGAAAGTACGAGCAGTACTTC	CASSEALWRKYEQYF
NA	NA	TRBV27	TRBJ2-3	TGTGCCAGCACTATAGCCTGGGACACTATTAGCACAGATACGCAGTATTTT	CASTIAWDTISTDTQYF
NA	NA	TRBV27	TRBJ1-1	TGTGCCAGCAGTTTGGGGCGGGGGAACACTGAAGCTTTCTTT	CASSLGRGNTEAFF
once	NA	TRBV9	TRBJ2-2	TGTGCCAGCAGCGGGATAGGGGGAGAGAACACCGGGGAGCTGTTTTTT	CASSGIGGENTGELFF
NA	NA	TRBV9	TRBJ2-3	TGTGCCAGCAGCGTAGCTACCCGGGCGGGACTCACAGATACGCAGTATTTT	CASSVATRAGLTDTQYF
NA	NA	TRBV30	TRBJ1-2	TGTGCCTGGAGTCGACAGACCGGACCCTATGGCTACACCTTC	CAWSRQTGPYGYTF
NA	NA	TRBV19	TRBJ1-2	TGTGCCAGTACCCCTCTCGACAGAGCCCTTGCGGGCTACACCTTC	CASTPLDRALAGYTF
NA	NA	TRBV7-2	TRBJ1-1	TGTGCCAGTAGCTCACTCGACAGGCTGGCTTTCTTT	CASSSLDRLAFF
NA	NA	TRBV6-2/TRBV6-3	TRBJ2-7	TGTGCCAGCAGTTACCCCCCCTCCGAGCAGTACTTC	CASSYPPSEQYF
NA	TRBD1	TRBV28	TRBJ1-6	TGTGCCAGCAGACCGGGACAGGCATTCTCACCCCTCCACTTT	CASRPGQAFSPLHF
once	NA	TRBV19	TRBJ2-7	TGTGCCAGTAGTACCCTGATAAAGCACGAGCAGTACTTC	CASSTLIKHEQYF
NA	NA	TRBV20-1	TRBJ2-3	TGCAGTGCTAGTCCCCCGGAGGGGCCTAGCACAGATACGCAGTATTTT	CSASPPEGPSTDTQYF
NA	NA	TRBV28	TRBJ2-7	TGTGCCAGTATGGACAGTCTCGCGCGCGGCGAGCAGTACTTC	CASMDSLARGEQYF
NA	NA	TRBV27	TRBJ1-1	TGTGCCAGCAGTTCGGATGGCACTGAAGCTTTCTTT	CASSSDGTEAFF
NA	NA	TRBV3-1/TRBV3-2	TRBJ1-6	TGTGCCAGCAGCCTTGGGGGGTGGATCGATTCACCCCTCCACTTT	CASSLGGWIDSPLHF
NA	NA	TRBV28	TRBJ2-7	TGTGCCAGCAGTCTAACCCAGGGGTTAACGGACGAGCAGTACTTC	CASSLTQGLTDEQYF
NA	TRBD1	TRBV19	TRBJ1-1	TGTGCCAGTAGGGGACAGAAGAACACTGAAGCTTTCTTT	CASRGQKNTEAFF
NA	TRBD1	TRBV6-5	TRBJ1-4	TGTGCCAGCAGTTACTCAAGGGACAGGGGAAAAGAAAAACTGTTTTTT	CASSYSRDRGKEKLFF
NA	TRBD2	TRBV10-2	TRBJ2-6	TGCGCCAGCAGTGGACTAGCGGGAGAGGCGCACGAGCGCGTCCTGACTTTC	CASSGLAGEAHERVLTF
NA	TRBD2	TRBV5-1	TRBJ2-3	TGCGCCAGCAGCCCGGGAGGCGGGGGGCCTGCAGATACGCAGTATTTT	CASSPGGGGPADTQYF
NA	TRBD1	TRBV6-5	TRBJ1-1	TGTGCCAGCAACAGGGGAACTGAAGCTTTCTTT	CASNRGTEAFF
NA	TRBD2	TRBV5-4	TRBJ2-7	TGTGCCAGCAGCCCCGGTGGGGGGAGGGTCTACGAGCAGTACTTC	CASSPGGGRVYEQYF
NA	NA	TRBV27	TRBJ2-5	TGTGCCAGCAGTCCTGGGGCGGGGAGGTACCAAGAGACCCAGTACTTC	CASSPGAGRYQETQYF
NA	NA	TRBV3-1/TRBV3-2	TRBJ1-2	TGTGCCAGCAGCCACCAACGGCTAGCTAACTATGGCTACACCTTC	CASSHQRLANYGYTF
NA	NA	TRBV4-3	TRBJ2-5	TGCGCCAGCAGCCAAGATCGTGGGCCTATACAAGAGACCCAGTACTTC	CASSQDRGPIQETQYF
NA	NA	TRBV14	TRBJ1-2	TGTGCCAGCAGCCAAGACGGGGTTAACTATGGCTACACCTTC	CASSQDGVNYGYTF
NA	NA	TRBV19	TRBJ1-2	TGTGCCAGTAGTATTATTCTGGGGATGGATGGCTACACCTTC	CASSIILGMDGYTF
NA	TRBD1	TRBV5-6	TRBJ1-5	TGTGCCAGCAGCTTGTTCGTCGAGGTCCAGGGGGGGAATCAGCCCCAGCATTTT	CASSLFVEVQGGNQPQHF
NA	TRBD1	TRBV28	TRBJ1-5	TGTGCCAGCAGGGGAAACTTTCAGGGGGTAGATCAGCCCCAGCATTTT	CASRGNFQGVDQPQHF
once	NA	TRBV30	TRBJ1-2	TGTGCCTGGAGTGACCATGGCTACACCTTC	CAWSDHGYTF
NA	NA	TRBV28	TRBJ1-1	TGTGCCAGCAGCTCAGGGTTTATGAACACTGAAGCTTTCTTT	CASSSGFMNTEAFF
NA	NA	TRBV9	TRBJ1-1	TGTGCCAGCAGCGTACCTCGAAGAGGGGGAGGACTAATGAACACTGAAGCTTTCTTT	CASSVPRRGGGLMNTEAFF
NA	NA	TRBV11-2	TRBJ2-7	TGTGCCAGCAGCGTAGAGGGGACCCCTGTAGTCGAGCAGTACTTC	CASSVEGTPVVEQYF
NA	NA	TRBV6-5	TRBJ1-1	TGTGCCAGCAGTCGGTCGGGGACACTGAACACTGAAGCTTTCTTT	CASSRSGTLNTEAFF